Listed below are T cell receptor beta chains from one sample, sequenced in a study of T cell responses to AZD1222 COVID-19 vaccine. Profiled with immunoSEQ multiplex PCR; TCRdb holds only in-frame clones, not every one. Here the sample spans more than 85,000 clones, approximately 91% being singletons. Sequenced here: peripheral blood, sampled 28 days after the second AZD1222 dose. The source of these receptors is an adult who received the AZD1222 COVID-19 vaccine. Each CDR3 is given with its conserved first and last residue. D genes are given only for firm matches. The size entry is marked missing in some rows and otherwise reads once, few, many or a size class.

clone_size,j_call,v_call,d_call,cdr3_aa,cdr3_nt
.,TRBJ2-2,TRBV5-1,.,CASSLASGSGELFF,TGCGCCAGCAGCTTGGCTTCGGGATCCGGGGAGCTGTTTTTT
once,TRBJ2-7,TRBV5-1,.,CASSGQSYEQYF,TGCGCCAGCAGCGGACAGTCCTACGAGCAGTACTTC
.,TRBJ1-4,TRBV29-1,.,CSPGGGSRPNEKLFF,TGCAGCCCCGGGGGAGGTTCTAGGCCTAATGAAAAACTGTTTTTT
.,TRBJ1-3,TRBV19,.,CASSGSGNTIYF,TGTGCCAGTAGCGGCAGTGGAAACACCATATATTTT
.,TRBJ2-3,TRBV6-1,.,CASSEVGRVGDTQYF,TGTGCCAGCAGTGAAGTGGGCAGGGTGGGAGATACGCAGTATTTT
.,TRBJ1-1,TRBV28,.,CASKQVNTEAFF,TGTGCCAGCAAACAGGTTAACACTGAAGCTTTCTTT
.,TRBJ1-1,TRBV19,.,CASSIDLGGDTEAFF,TGTGCCAGTAGTATTGACTTAGGGGGGGATACTGAAGCTTTCTTT
.,TRBJ1-2,TRBV3-1/TRBV3-2,TRBD1,CASSATGEGYGYTF,TGTGCCAGCAGTGCGACAGGGGAAGGCTATGGCTACACCTTC
.,TRBJ2-7,TRBV30,.,CAWSPAGVGYEQYF,TGTGCCTGGAGTCCGGCTGGCGTGGGCTACGAGCAGTACTTC
.,TRBJ2-7,TRBV6-2/TRBV6-3,TRBD2,CASSYSSGSKYEQYF,TGTGCCAGCAGTTATTCGAGCGGGAGTAAGTACGAGCAGTACTTC
.,TRBJ1-2,TRBV7-9,.,CASSLAQVNYGYTF,TGTGCCAGCAGCTTAGCCCAAGTTAACTATGGCTACACCTTC
.,TRBJ2-7,TRBV27,TRBD1,CASSLQGTGGVYEQYF,TGTGCCAGCAGTCTCCAAGGGACAGGGGGCGTGTACGAGCAGTACTTC
.,TRBJ1-2,TRBV27,TRBD1,CASSLGTGANYGYTF,TGTGCCAGCAGTTTAGGGACAGGCGCTAACTATGGCTACACCTTC
.,TRBJ1-5,TRBV12-3/TRBV12-4,.,CASSPRGGVPQHF,TGTGCCAGCAGTCCCCGAGGAGGGGTTCCCCAGCATTTT
.,TRBJ1-1,TRBV7-9,.,CASSLEMNTEAFF,TGTGCCAGCAGCTTAGAGATGAACACTGAAGCTTTCTTT
once,TRBJ1-1,TRBV28,TRBD1,CASSTPGQGGGTEAFF,TGTGCCAGCAGTACGCCAGGACAGGGCGGAGGCACTGAAGCTTTCTTT
few,TRBJ1-4,TRBV5-1,.,CASSLTGLNEKLFF,TGCGCCAGCAGCTTGACGGGACTTAATGAAAAACTGTTTTTT